One sample yielded the 15 T cell receptor beta chains listed below, sequenced in a study of T cells in Graves' hyperthyroidism and ophthalmopathy. Amplification of TCR beta CDR3 regions used RNA as the template. RT-PCR in the first round (using the HTBI primer set) targeted the TCR CDR3. TCRdb independently ran MiXCR on the multiplex PCR reads; one entry per CDR3 protein. The sample includes 80,000 to 100,000 distinct CDR3 sequences, around 37% of them seen just once. The specimen sequenced was peripheral blood or thyroid tissue (not recorded which). The receptors derive from a woman aged 25 to 39 with Graves' hyperthyroidism.

There are many counts of this clonotype. The chain couples TRBV6-6 to TRBJ1-1; 10 positions agree with TRBD1. This CDR3 contains 16 residues. The junction had 2 bases not matched to a gene; V was cut back by 0 bases and J by 1 base. Germline V lookup: CDR1 MNHNY, CDR2 SVGAGI (reference sequence). CDR3 amino acids: CASSYSRDRGNTEAFF. CDR3 nucleotide sequence: TGTGCCAGCAGTTACTCGAGGGACAGGGGGAACACTGAAGCTTTCTTT.

This chain uses TRBV7-9 with TRBJ2-5, with TRBD2 matching 9 bases. CDR1 and CDR2 (germline): SEHNR, FQNEAQ (reference sequence). This CDR3 contains 13 residues. V lost 6 bases and J lost 4; bases outside the gene matches: 3. CDR3 loop: CASSSTSGETQYF. CDR3 coding DNA: TGTGCCAGCAGTTCGACTAGCGGAGAGACCCAGTACTTC.

Regarding this clonotype: This may come from a read error, since a much larger clone is one base off. The chain employs TRBV27 and TRBJ1-5; 7 bases are shared with TRBD1. The junction had 13 bases not matched to a gene; V was cut back by 8 bases and J by 6 bases. The CDR3 sequence is 15 residues long. The germline V gene has CDR1 MNHEY and CDR2 SMNVEV (reference sequence). The CDR3 loop reads CASGPQGTRSQPQHF. The CDR3 DNA reads as TGTGCCAGCGGACCACAGGGGACTCGCAGTCAGCCCCAGCATTTT.

Ten or more counts support this clonotype. The chain links TRBV5-8 to TRBJ2-2; TRBD1 matches 11 bases. The CDR3 extends over 19 amino acids. CDR1 and CDR2 (germline): SGHTS, YDEGEE. V lost 4 bases and J lost 7; bases outside the gene matches: 18. The CDR3: CASSHRQDRGLQYIGELFF. CDR3 sequence (DNA): TGTGCCAGCAGCCACCGACAGGACAGGGGGCTTCAGTACATCGGGGAGCTGTTTTTT.

The chain employs TRBV7-6 and TRBJ2-2, with TRBD2 identical over 7 bases. The CDR3 contains 14 residues. V dropped 1 base and J dropped 4; count of bases not matched to a gene: 0. Germline V CDR1 and CDR2: SGHVS, FNYEAQ. The CDR3 DNA follows: TGTGCCAGCAGCTTAGGGACTAGCACCGGGGAGCTGTTTTTT. It translates to CASSLGTSTGELFF.

This clonotype is a singleton in its sample. The chain uses TRBV14 and TRBJ1-4; 7 bases align to TRBD1. Germline V gives CDR1 SGHDN, CDR2 FVKESK. V lost 6 bases to trimming and J lost 2 bases; unmatched junction nucleotides: 3. There are 14 residues in the CDR3. CDR3 region: CASRGTATNEKLFF. CDR3 sequence (DNA): TGTGCCAGCAGAGGGACAGCCACTAATGAAAAACTGTTTTTT.

This clonotype occurred many times. The rearrangement links TRBV7-6 to TRBJ2-7, with D possibly matching TRBD1 (5 bases). Per the germline V gene, CDR1 is SGHVS and CDR2 is FNYEAQ. The CDR3 is 15 residues long. Trimming stripped 3 bases from V and 5 bases from J, with 17 bases between. CDR3 in amino acids: CASSLPPGMVDEQYF. CDR3 nucleotide sequence: TGTGCCAGCAGCTTGCCGCCAGGGATGGTTGACGAGCAGTACTTC.

V gene TRBV20-1 combines with J gene TRBJ1-4; tentative D call: TRBD1 (5 bases). The CDR3 runs 14 residues. Germline lookup yields CDR1 DFQATT and CDR2 SNEGSKA (reference sequence). Deletions cut 3 bases from V and 4 bases from J, with 12 bases between. The CDR3 reads CSASDTGHNEKLFF. In nucleotides, the CDR3 is TGCAGTGCTAGTGACACAGGACATAATGAAAAACTGTTTTTT.

This clonotype was picked up a small number of times. A read error may explain this, as a much larger clone is one base away. This chain connects TRBV5-1 to TRBJ1-3; D is perhaps TRBD1 (5 bases). CDR3 length: 15 amino acids. Germline V CDR1 and CDR2: SGHRS, YFSETQ. The CDR3, as DNA: TGCGCCAACAGCAATACAGGAGCCTCTGGAAACACCATATATTTT. This gives the protein CANSNTGASGNTIYF.

CDR3 DNA sequence: TGCAGTGCTGGACGGACAGGAGGCGATACGCAGTATTTT. This codes for CSAGRTGGDTQYF. The chain links TRBV20-1 to TRBJ2-3; 7 bases fit TRBD1. The V gene end was trimmed by 5 bases and the J gene end by 6 bases; junction bases not matched to a gene: 8. Germline CDR1 and CDR2: DFQATT and SNEGSKA (reference sequence). This CDR3 spans 13 amino acids.

This clonotype was picked up many times. The chain has TRBV28 and TRBJ1-6; D is possibly TRBD1 (6 bases). Germline V gene sequence: CDR1 MDHEN, CDR2 SYDVKM. CDR3 size: 13 residues. The CDR3 coding sequence is TGTGGATCCGAGGGACAATATAATTCACCCCTCCACTTT. This translates into CGSEGQYNSPLHF.

There are many counts of this clonotype. The genes are TRBV20-1 and TRBJ1-6; D is unclear. This CDR3 contains 16 residues. V was pared by 5 bases and J by 0 bases, with 14 bases between. Per the germline V gene, CDR1 is DFQATT and CDR2 is SNEGSKA (reference sequence). The CDR3 spells CSAPDPGSSYNSPLHF. CDR3 DNA sequence: TGCAGTGCTCCGGACCCGGGTAGCTCCTATAATTCACCCCTCCACTTT.

This clonotype has only a few counts. The chain carries TRBV3-1 and TRBJ2-7; 10 bases map to TRBD2. Germline CDR1 and CDR2: LGHDT and YNNKEL (reference sequence). The CDR3 length is 15 residues. V shed 0 bases and J 7 bases; nucleotides not matched to a gene: 6. The CDR3 DNA reads as TGTGCCAGCAGCCAAGAGGTTAGCGGGAGGTGGGAGCAGTACTTC. As protein: CASSQEVSGRWEQYF.

This clonotype was detected ten times or more. This chain uses TRBV5-1 with TRBJ1-1, with no clear D. There are 14 residues in the CDR3. Germline V gene sequence: CDR1 SGHRS, CDR2 YFSETQ. Between the trimmed V and J ends, which lost 2 bases and 4 bases, there was a span of 12 bases. CDR3 bases: TGCGCCAGCAGCTTATTTGGGGAGGGCACTGAAGCTTTCTTT. This sequence encodes CASSLFGEGTEAFF.

This clonotype has at least ten counts. J is TRBJ1-2 and V is TRBV5-1; D is undetermined. CDR3 length: 13 residues. Trimming removed 4 bases from V and 5 bases from J, with 12 bases in between. Germline V gene lookup returns CDR1 SGHRS and CDR2 YFSETQ. CDR3: CASSLYKDYGYTF. CDR3 nucleotides: TGCGCCAGCAGCCTATACAAGGATTATGGCTACACCTTC. Filled out from reference TRBV5-1 and TRBJ1-2, the complete variable domain reads KAGVTQTPRYLIKTRGQQVTLSCSPISGHRSVSWYQQTPGQGLQFLFEYFSETQRNKGNFPGRFSGRQFSNSRSEMNVSTLELGDSALYLCASSLYKDYGYTFGSGTRLTVV.